What follows describes a single T cell receptor (beta chain). The target antigen is unknown. V lost 5 bases and J lost 0, with 9 bases in between. Looked up from germline, CDR1 is SEHNR and CDR2 is FQNEAQ (reference sequence). This CDR3 contains 14 residues. These data are taken from a study of regulatory T cells in long-lasting Graves disease. In building TCR beta libraries, iRepertoire HTBI primers were used together with Arm-PCR of CDR3 regions. TCRdb re-derived calls from the multiplex PCR reads in MiXCR, one entry per CDR3 protein. The table lists roughly 420,000 distinct CDR3 sequences, roughly 15% of them singletons. Time point denoted: newly diagnosed GD, antithyroid drugs for less than 3 months. With RNA extracted from PBMCs as input, the TCR library was made. Study-wide findings and caveats: When disease was persistent, TRBV28, TRBJ1-2 and TRBJ2-5 were the favored segments.

The sample was also linked to a second study, of T cells in Graves' hyperthyroidism and ophthalmopathy. That work adds: The HTBI set primed first-round TCR CDR3 RT-PCR. A model of 13 V-J pairs discriminated ophthalmopathy from stable hyperthyroidism.

This sequence was found in a young woman with Graves disease. This specimen consisted of peripheral blood mononuclear cells (PBMCs), obtained at new diagnosis, from a patient treated with antithyroid drugs. The chain has TRBV7-9 and TRBJ2-3; D is undetermined. CDR3 region: CASSQTLSTDTQYF. The DNA of the CDR3 is TGTGCCAGCAGCCAGACACTAAGCACAGATACGCAGTATTTT.